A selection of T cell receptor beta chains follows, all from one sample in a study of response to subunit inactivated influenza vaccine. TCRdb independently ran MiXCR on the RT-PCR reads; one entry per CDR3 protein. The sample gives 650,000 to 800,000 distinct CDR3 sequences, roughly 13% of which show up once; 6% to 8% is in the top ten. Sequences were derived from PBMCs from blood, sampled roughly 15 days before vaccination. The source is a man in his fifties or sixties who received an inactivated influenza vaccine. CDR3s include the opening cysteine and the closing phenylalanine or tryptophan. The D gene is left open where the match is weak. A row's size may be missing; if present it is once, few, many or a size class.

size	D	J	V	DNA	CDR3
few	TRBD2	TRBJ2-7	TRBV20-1	TGCAGTGCTAGAGATCAAGGCGGGGGGAGTCGCGAGCAGTACTTC	CSARDQGGGSREQYF
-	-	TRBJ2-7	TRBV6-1	TGTGCCAGCAGTGACATCCTCCGGGACCTCCGAGCCAACGAGCAGTACTTC	CASSDILRDLRANEQYF
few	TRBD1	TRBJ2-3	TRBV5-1	TGCGCCAGCAGCTTAGGAACAGGGGAAGATACGCAGTATTTT	CASSLGTGEDTQYF
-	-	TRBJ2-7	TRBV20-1	TGCAGTGCTAGAGATTGGGCACGGGACTACGAGCAGTACTTC	CSARDWARDYEQYF
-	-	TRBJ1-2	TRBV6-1	TGTGCCAGCAGTGAACCCGGGAGGGGCTACACCTTC	CASSEPGRGYTF
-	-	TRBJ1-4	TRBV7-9	TGTGCCAGCAGCCCCCTTCTTGGCGAAAAACTGTTTTTT	CASSPLLGEKLFF
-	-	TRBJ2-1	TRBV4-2	TGTGCCAGCAGCCAAGATCTCTGGGACAATGAGCAGTTCTTC	CASSQDLWDNEQFF
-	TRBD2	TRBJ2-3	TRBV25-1	TGTGCCAGCAGTAAGACTAGCGGGAGGTTCTCAGATACGCAGTATTTT	CASSKTSGRFSDTQYF
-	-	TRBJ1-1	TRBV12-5	TGTGCTAGTGCTTTGAGGGGTGACACTGAAGCTTTCTTT	CASALRGDTEAFF
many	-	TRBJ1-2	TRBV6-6	TGTGCCAGCAGTTCGACAGCCGCTAGCTATGGCTACACCTTC	CASSSTAASYGYTF
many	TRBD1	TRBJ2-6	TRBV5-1	TGCGCCAGCAGCTTGGGTGGTGGACAGGGGGCGTCGGGGGCCAACGTCCTGACTTTC	CASSLGGGQGASGANVLTF
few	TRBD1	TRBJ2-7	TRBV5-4	TGTGCCAGCAGCAAATCAGGGGGCGCGAGCTCCTACGAGCAGTACTTC	CASSKSGGASSYEQYF
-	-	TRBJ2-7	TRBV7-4	TGTGCCAGCAGCTTAAGGGCCAAAAGGTTACGGGGCAACTCATCACCCGAGCAGTACTTC	CASSLRAKRLRGNSSPEQYF
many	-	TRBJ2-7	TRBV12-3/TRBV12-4	TGTGCCAGCAGTTTATCCCCTAACTACGAGCAGTACTTC	CASSLSPNYEQYF
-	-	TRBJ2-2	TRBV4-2	TGTGCCAGCAGCCACCAGGTACAGGACTCCGGGGAGCTGTTTTTT	CASSHQVQDSGELFF
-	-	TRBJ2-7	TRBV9	TGTGCCAGCAGCGTAGGAGTGACAAACTACGAGCAGTACTTC	CASSVGVTNYEQYF
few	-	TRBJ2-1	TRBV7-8	TGTGCCAGCAGCTTAGCGGATGGGAGGCGGGACAATGAGCAGTTCTTC	CASSLADGRRDNEQFF
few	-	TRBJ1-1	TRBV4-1	TGCGCCAGCAGCCGCGAGAGCAGGGCAGTCACTGAAGCTTTCTTT	CASSRESRAVTEAFF
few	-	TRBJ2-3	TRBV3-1	TGTGCCAGCAGCCCCAATACCGGGGCTCGCACAGATACGCAGTATTTT	CASSPNTGARTDTQYF
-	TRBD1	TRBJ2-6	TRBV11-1	TGTGCCAGCAGCCGACCATCAGGGGGAGAGTCTGGGGCCAACGTCCTGACTTTC	CASSRPSGGESGANVLTF
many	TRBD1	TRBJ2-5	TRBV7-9	TGTGCCAGCAGCTTCGGACAGGGGTTGAATCGGGAGACCCAGTACTTC	CASSFGQGLNRETQYF
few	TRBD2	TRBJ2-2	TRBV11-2	TGTGCCAGCAGCTTAGTTTTCGGCGGGAGGGTCGTTGCCACCGGGGAGCTGTTTTTT	CASSLVFGGRVVATGELFF
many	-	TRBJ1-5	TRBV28	TGTGCCAGCGGTGTTGTCAATCAGCCCCAGCATTTT	CASGVVNQPQHF
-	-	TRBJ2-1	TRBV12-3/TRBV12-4	TGTGCCAGCAGAATGGGACTCACATACAATGAGCAGTTCTTC	CASRMGLTYNEQFF
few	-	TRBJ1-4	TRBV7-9	TGTGCCGCCGGGGATGAAAAACTGTTTTTT	CAAGDEKLFF
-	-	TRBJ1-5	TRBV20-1	TGCAGTGCTTTTGAGAACACTGGCAATCAGCCCCAGCATTTT	CSAFENTGNQPQHF
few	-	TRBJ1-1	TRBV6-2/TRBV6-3	TGTGCCAGTACCAACCGCTGGGGCACTGAAGCTTTCTTT	CASTNRWGTEAFF
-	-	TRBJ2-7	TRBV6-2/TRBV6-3	TGTGCCAGCAGTTACTTTGGATACTACGAGCAGTACTTC	CASSYFGYYEQYF
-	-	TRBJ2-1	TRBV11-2	TGTGCCAGCAGGCTCGGGACCAGCTCCTACAATGAGCAGTTCTTC	CASRLGTSSYNEQFF
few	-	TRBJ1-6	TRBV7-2	TGTGCCAGCAGCTTAGTGGAGGGTAATTCACCCCTCCACTTT	CASSLVEGNSPLHF
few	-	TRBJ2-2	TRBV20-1	TGCAGTGCCAGAAGTCGCGGGCTTAGGACCGGGGAGCTGTTTTTT	CSARSRGLRTGELFF
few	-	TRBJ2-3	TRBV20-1	TGCAGTGCTAGAGATCCGATCAGAACAGATACGCAGTATTTT	CSARDPIRTDTQYF
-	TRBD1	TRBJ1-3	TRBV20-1	TGCAGTGCTCCCGACAGGGACTCTGGAAACACCATATATTTT	CSAPDRDSGNTIYF
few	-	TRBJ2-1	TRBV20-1	TGCAGTGCTATACGCTTCGGCCTCCCCGGTAACAATGAGCAGTTCTTC	CSAIRFGLPGNNEQFF
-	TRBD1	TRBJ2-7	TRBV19	TGTGCCGGTAGTATGTGGGACAGGGACGGCGAGCAGTACTTC	CAGSMWDRDGEQYF
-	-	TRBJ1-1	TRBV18	TGTGCCAGCTCACCACAAAGGACAGACATGAACACTGAAGCTTTCTTT	CASSPQRTDMNTEAFF
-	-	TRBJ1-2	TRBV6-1	TGTGCCAGCAGGTCCAGGGGACCTAACTATGGCTACACCTTC	CASRSRGPNYGYTF
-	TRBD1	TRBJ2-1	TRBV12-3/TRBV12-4	TGTGCCAGCAGTTTAGGGTTGGACAGGGGTAGAGGGGAGCAGTTCTTC	CASSLGLDRGRGEQFF
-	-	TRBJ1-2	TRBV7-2	TGTGCCAGCAGCTCAGGGGCGCGGGGTGGCTACACCTTC	CASSSGARGGYTF
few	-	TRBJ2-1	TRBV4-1	TGCGCCAGCAGCCAAGAGTGGCAGGGGGGGCACAATGAGCAGTTCTTC	CASSQEWQGGHNEQFF
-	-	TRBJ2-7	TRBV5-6	TGTGCCAGCAGCTTGGGTAGATACGTCGAGCAGTACTTC	CASSLGRYVEQYF
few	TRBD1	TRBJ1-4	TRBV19	TGTGCCAGGGGGGACAGGGTTGAAAAACTGTTTTTT	CARGDRVEKLFF
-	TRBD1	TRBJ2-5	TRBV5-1	TGCGCCAGCAGCTCCGGGACAGGGGGCTGGGAGACCCAGTACTTC	CASSSGTGGWETQYF
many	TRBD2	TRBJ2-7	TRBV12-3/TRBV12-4	TGTGCCAGCAGTTTCGGGACTAGTTTCTACGAGCAGTACTTC	CASSFGTSFYEQYF
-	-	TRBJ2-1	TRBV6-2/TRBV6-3	TGTGCCAGCGGTCCCCCCTTAGGCGAGCAGTTCTTC	CASGPPLGEQFF
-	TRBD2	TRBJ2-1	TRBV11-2	TGTGCCAGCAGCTTATACGCTAGCGGGAACTACAATGAGCAGTTCTTC	CASSLYASGNYNEQFF
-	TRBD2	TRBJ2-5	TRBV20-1	TGCAGTGCCCCTCCGGCGAGCGGGGGGCCTCGTCCGGACCAGTACTTC	CSAPPASGGPRPDQYF
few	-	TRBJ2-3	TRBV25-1	TGTGCCAGCAGTGAAGGGGGGGCCAACACAGATACGCAGTATTTT	CASSEGGANTDTQYF
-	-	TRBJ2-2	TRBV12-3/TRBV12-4	TGTGCCAGCAGGCCTTCCGGATCGAACACCGGGGAGCTGTTTTTT	CASRPSGSNTGELFF
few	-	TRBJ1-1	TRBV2	TGTGCCAGCAGTGAAGGGGGAATTACTACGAACACTGAAGCTTTCTTT	CASSEGGITTNTEAFF
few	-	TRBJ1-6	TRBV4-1	TGCGCCAGCAGCCCGATGGGGAGGGGAAATTCACCCCTCCACTTT	CASSPMGRGNSPLHF
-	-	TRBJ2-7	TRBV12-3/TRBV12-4	TGTGCCAGCACCTCAAGGGGGGCCTACGAGCAGTACTTC	CASTSRGAYEQYF
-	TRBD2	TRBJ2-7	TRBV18	TGTGCCAGCTCTGACGGACTAGCATCCGAGCAGTACTTC	CASSDGLASEQYF